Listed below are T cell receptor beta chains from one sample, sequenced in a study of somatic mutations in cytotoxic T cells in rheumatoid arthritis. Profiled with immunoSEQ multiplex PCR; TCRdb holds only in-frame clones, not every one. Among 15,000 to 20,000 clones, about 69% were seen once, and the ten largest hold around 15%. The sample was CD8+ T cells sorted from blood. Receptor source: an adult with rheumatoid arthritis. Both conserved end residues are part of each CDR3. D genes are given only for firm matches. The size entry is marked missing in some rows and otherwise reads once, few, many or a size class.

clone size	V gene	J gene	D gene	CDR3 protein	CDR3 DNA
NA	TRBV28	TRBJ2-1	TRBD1	CASSLFDRGNEQFF	TGTGCCAGCAGTCTATTCGACAGGGGCAATGAGCAGTTCTTC
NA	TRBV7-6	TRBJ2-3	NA	CASSQAAESTDTQYF	TGTGCCAGCAGCCAAGCAGCGGAGAGCACAGATACGCAGTATTTT
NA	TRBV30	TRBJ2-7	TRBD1	CAGGQAYEQYF	TGTGCCGGGGGACAGGCGTACGAGCAGTACTTC
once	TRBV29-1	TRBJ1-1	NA	CSVYYRGHPPEAFF	TGCAGCGTTTATTATAGGGGCCACCCACCTGAAGCTTTCTTT
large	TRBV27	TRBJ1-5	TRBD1	CASKAKDRGNQPQHF	TGTGCCAGCAAAGCAAAGGACAGGGGCAATCAGCCCCAGCATTTT
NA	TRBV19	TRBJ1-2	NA	CASSLDGPYGYTF	TGTGCCAGTAGTCTAGACGGACCCTATGGCTACACCTTC
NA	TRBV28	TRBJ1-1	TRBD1	CASSPGQGMNTEAFF	TGTGCCAGCAGTCCCGGACAGGGGATGAACACTGAAGCTTTCTTT
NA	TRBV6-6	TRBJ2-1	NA	CASSPTLVSYNEQFF	TGTGCCAGCAGCCCAACCCTGGTCTCCTACAATGAGCAGTTCTTC
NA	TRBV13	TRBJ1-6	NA	CASSLAQGEPLHF	TGTGCCAGCAGCTTAGCACAGGGTGAACCCCTCCACTTT
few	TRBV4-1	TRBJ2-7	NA	CASSQDQTTAYEQYF	TGCGCCAGCAGCCAAGATCAGACTACAGCCTACGAGCAGTACTTC
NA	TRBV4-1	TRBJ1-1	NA	CASSPGGGEAFF	TGCGCCAGCAGCCCGGGGGGTGGTGAAGCTTTCTTT
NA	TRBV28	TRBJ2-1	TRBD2	CASSPSYGLAGVKYNEQFF	TGTGCCAGCAGTCCGAGCTATGGCCTAGCGGGAGTAAAGTACAATGAGCAGTTCTTC
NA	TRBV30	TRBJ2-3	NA	CAWGVGDTQYF	TGTGCCTGGGGAGTGGGGGATACGCAGTATTTT
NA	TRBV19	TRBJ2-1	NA	CASSQGLYYNEQFF	TGTGCCAGTAGTCAGGGACTCTACTACAATGAGCAGTTCTTC
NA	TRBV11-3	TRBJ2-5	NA	CASSLTIAAQETQYF	TGTGCCAGCAGCTTGACGATAGCGGCTCAAGAGACCCAGTACTTC
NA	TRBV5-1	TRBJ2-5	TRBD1	CASSFGDRGLETQYF	TGCGCCAGCAGCTTCGGAGACAGGGGTTTAGAGACCCAGTACTTC
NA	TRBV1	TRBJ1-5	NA	CTSSQSRGLIEPQHF	TGCACCAGCAGCCAATCCAGAGGCTTGATTGAGCCCCAGCATTTT
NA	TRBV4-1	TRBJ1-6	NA	CASSQDPQGSYNSPLHF	TGCGCCAGCAGCCAAGACCCCCAGGGGTCATATAATTCACCCCTCCACTTT
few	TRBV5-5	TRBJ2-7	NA	CASSYGTGDYEQYF	TGTGCCAGCAGCTACGGGACTGGGGACTACGAGCAGTACTTC
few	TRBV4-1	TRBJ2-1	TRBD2	CASSQPLAGGLHNEQFF	TGCGCCAGCAGCCAACCATTAGCGGGGGGGCTCCACAATGAGCAGTTCTTC
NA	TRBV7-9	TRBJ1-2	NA	CASSLGSYTF	TGTGCCAGCAGCTTAGGCAGCTACACCTTC
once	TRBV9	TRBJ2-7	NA	CASSQWAESSYEQYF	TGTGCCAGCAGCCAGTGGGCGGAAAGCTCCTACGAGCAGTACTTC
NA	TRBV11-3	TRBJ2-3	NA	CASSSDRTDTQYF	TGTGCCAGCAGCTCCGACAGAACAGATACGCAGTATTTT
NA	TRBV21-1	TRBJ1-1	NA	CASSKVRTNTEAFF	TGTGCCAGCAGCAAAGTAAGAACGAACACTGAAGCTTTCTTT
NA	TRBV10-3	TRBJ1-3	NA	CAIRGGENTIYF	TGTGCCATCAGGGGAGGAGAAAACACCATATATTTT
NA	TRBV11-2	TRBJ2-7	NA	CASSLDNLEDEQYF	TGTGCCAGCAGCTTAGATAATCTGGAGGACGAGCAGTACTTC
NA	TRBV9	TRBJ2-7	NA	CASSALRDGVYEQYF	TGTGCCAGCAGTGCCCTCCGGGACGGCGTCTACGAGCAGTACTTC
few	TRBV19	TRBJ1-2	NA	CASSGEGPYGYTF	TGTGCCAGTAGTGGCGAAGGGCCCTATGGCTACACCTTC
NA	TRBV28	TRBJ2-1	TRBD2	CASSFKALAANNEQFF	TGTGCCAGCAGTTTCAAGGCACTAGCGGCAAACAATGAGCAGTTCTTC
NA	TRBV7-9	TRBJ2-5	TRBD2	CASSLALAGHQETQYF	TGTGCCAGCAGCTTAGCGCTAGCGGGGCACCAAGAGACCCAGTACTTC
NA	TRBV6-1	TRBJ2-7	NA	CASSEGRFSYEQYF	TGTGCCAGCAGTGAAGGAAGGTTCTCCTACGAGCAGTACTTC
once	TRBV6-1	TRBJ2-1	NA	CASSDYLERSYNEQFF	TGTGCCAGCAGTGATTACCTAGAGCGGTCCTACAATGAGCAGTTCTTC
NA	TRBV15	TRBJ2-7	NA	CATSRVAGADEQYF	TGTGCCACCAGCAGAGTGGCAGGGGCGGACGAGCAGTACTTC
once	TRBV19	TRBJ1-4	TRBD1	CASTAGQGNGDEKLFF	TGTGCCAGCACCGCGGGACAGGGAAACGGTGATGAAAAACTGTTTTTT
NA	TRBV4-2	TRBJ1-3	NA	CASSLNRELTGNTIYF	TGTGCCAGCAGCCTAAACAGGGAACTTACTGGAAACACCATATATTTT
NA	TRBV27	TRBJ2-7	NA	CASSLSLLSEQYF	TGTGCCAGCAGTTTAAGTCTCTTAAGTGAGCAGTACTTC
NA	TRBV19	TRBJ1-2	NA	CASSIARWEGEGYGYTF	TGTGCCAGTAGTATAGCCCGGTGGGAAGGGGAGGGCTATGGCTACACCTTC
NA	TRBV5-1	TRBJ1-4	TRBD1	CASSLNRQGAFEKLFF	TGCGCCAGCAGCTTAAACAGACAGGGGGCCTTTGAAAAACTGTTTTTT
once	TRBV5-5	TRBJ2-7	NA	CASSLAPLQGIYEQYF	TGTGCCAGCAGCTTGGCCCCCCTCCAGGGGATATACGAGCAGTACTTC
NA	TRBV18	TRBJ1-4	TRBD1	CASSFPGQGTEKLFF	TGTGCCAGCTCATTCCCGGGACAGGGAACTGAAAAACTGTTTTTT
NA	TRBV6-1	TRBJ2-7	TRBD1	CASIMDRGSYEQYF	TGTGCCAGCATTATGGACAGGGGCTCCTACGAGCAGTACTTC
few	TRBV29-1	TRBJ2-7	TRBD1	CSVPTGGEQYF	TGCAGCGTACCAACAGGGGGCGAGCAGTACTTC
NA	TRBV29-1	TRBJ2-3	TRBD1	CSVGTGSPMDTQYF	TGCAGCGTCGGGACAGGCTCCCCGATGGATACGCAGTATTTT
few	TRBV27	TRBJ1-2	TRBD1	CASSLTGIGYTF	TGTGCCAGCAGTTTGACAGGGATTGGCTACACCTTC
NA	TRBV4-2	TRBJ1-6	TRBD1	CASSTGTDNSPLHF	TGTGCCAGCAGCACCGGGACAGATAATTCACCCCTCCACTTT
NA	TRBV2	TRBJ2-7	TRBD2	CASSPSGLAGIDEQYF	TGTGCCAGCAGCCCGTCGGGACTAGCGGGGATTGACGAGCAGTACTTC
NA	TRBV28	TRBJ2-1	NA	CASSGQIYDEQFF	TGTGCCAGCAGTGGACAGATTTACGATGAGCAGTTCTTC